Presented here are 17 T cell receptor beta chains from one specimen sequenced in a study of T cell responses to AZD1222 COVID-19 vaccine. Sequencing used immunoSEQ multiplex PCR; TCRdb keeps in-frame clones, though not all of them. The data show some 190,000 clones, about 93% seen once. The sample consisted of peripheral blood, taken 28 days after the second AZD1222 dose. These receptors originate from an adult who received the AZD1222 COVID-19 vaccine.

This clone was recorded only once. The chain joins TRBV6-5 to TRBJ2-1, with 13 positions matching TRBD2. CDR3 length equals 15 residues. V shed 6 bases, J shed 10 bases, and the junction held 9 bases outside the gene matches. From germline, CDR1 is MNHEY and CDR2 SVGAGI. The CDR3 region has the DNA TGTGCCAGCAGACGACTAGCGGGAGGAACGGAGGAGCAGTTCTTC. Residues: CASRRLAGGTEEQFF.

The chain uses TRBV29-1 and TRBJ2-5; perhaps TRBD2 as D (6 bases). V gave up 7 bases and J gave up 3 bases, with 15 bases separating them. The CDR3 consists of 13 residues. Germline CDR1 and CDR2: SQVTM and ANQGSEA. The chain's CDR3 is CSGHRDFEETQYF. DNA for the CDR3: TGCAGCGGGCACCGGGACTTCGAAGAGACCCAGTACTTC. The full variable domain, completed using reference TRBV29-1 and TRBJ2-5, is SAVISQKPSRDICQRGTSLTIQCQVDSQVTMMFWYRQQPGQSLTLIATANQGSEATYESGFVIDKFPISRPNLTFSTLTVSNMSPEDSSIYLCSGHRDFEETQYFGPGTRLLVL.

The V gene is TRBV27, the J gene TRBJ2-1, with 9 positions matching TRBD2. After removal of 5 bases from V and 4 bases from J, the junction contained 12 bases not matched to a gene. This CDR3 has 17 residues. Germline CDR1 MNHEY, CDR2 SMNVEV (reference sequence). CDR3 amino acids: CASSQYSGRGIYNEQFF. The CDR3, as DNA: TGTGCCAGCAGTCAATATAGCGGGAGAGGGATATACAATGAGCAGTTCTTC.

CDR3 protein: CAISESPFGGSRGFEQYF. CDR3 in DNA: TGTGCCATCAGTGAGTCCCCATTTGGTGGTTCGCGGGGGTTCGAGCAGTACTTC. This sequence joins TRBV10-3 and TRBJ2-7; TRBD2 agrees at 7 bases. Germline CDR1 and CDR2: ENHRY and SYGVKD. The J segment lost 6 bases and the V segment lost 0 bases, leaving 17 bases of the junction unmatched. There are 18 residues in the CDR3.

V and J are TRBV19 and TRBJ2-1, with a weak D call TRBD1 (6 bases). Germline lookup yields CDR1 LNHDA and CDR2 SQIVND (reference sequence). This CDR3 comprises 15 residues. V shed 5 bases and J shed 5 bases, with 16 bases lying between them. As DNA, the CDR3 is TGTGCCAGTAGTCGGACAGAAATGATACACAATGAGCAGTTCTTC. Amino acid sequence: CASSRTEMIHNEQFF.

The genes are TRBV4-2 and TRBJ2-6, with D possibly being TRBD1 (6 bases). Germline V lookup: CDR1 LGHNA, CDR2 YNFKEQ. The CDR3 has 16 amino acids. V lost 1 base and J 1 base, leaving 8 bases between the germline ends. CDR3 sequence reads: CASSQAGQSGANVLTF. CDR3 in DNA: TGTGCCAGCAGCCAAGCAGGACAGTCTGGGGCCAACGTCCTGACTTTC.

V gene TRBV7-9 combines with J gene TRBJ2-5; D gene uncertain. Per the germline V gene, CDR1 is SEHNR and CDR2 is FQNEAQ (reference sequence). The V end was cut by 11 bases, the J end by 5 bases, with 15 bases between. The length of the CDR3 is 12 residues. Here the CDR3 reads CALGPMVETQYF. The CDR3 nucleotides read TGTGCCCTAGGCCCGATGGTCGAGACCCAGTACTTC.

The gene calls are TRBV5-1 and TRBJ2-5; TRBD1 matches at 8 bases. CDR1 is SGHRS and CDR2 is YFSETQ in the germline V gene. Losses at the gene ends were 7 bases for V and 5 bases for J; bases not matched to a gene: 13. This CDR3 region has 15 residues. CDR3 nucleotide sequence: TGCGCCAGCTCCACGGGGGCAGGGGGCACGGAGACCCAGTACTTC. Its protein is CASSTGAGGTETQYF.

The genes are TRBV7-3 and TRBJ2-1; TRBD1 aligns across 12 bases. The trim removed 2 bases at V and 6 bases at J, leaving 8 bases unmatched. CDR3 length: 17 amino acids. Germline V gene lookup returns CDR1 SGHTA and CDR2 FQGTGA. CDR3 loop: CASSLSLGTGGFNEQFF. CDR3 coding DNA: TGTGCCAGCAGCTTATCTCTGGGGACAGGGGGCTTCAATGAGCAGTTCTTC.

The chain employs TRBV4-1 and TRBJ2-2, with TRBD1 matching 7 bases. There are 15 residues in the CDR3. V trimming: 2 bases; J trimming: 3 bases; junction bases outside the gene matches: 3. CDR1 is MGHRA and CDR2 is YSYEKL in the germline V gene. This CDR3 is CASSQPDRYTGELFF. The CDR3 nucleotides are TGCGCCAGCAGCCAACCGGACAGGTACACCGGGGAGCTGTTTTTT.

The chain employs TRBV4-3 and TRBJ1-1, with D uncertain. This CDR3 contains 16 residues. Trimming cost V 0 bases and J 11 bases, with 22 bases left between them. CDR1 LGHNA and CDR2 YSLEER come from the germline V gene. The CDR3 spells CASSQDSLGSVTRAFF. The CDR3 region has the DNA TGCGCCAGCAGCCAAGATTCATTGGGGAGCGTAACGAGGGCTTTCTTT.

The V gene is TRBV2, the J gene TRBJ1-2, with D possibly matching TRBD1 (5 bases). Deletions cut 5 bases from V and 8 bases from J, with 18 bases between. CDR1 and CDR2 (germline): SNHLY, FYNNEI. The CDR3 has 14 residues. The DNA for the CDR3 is TGTGCCAGCAGTACGGACACACGGAGACGGGGCTACACCTTC. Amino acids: CASSTDTRRRGYTF. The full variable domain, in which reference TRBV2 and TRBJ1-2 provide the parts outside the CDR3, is EPEVTQTPSHQVTQMGQEVILRCVPISNHLYFYWYRQILGQKVEFLVSFYNNEISEKSEIFDDQFSVERPDGSNFTLKIRSTKLEDSAMYFCASSTDTRRRGYTFGSGTRLTVV.

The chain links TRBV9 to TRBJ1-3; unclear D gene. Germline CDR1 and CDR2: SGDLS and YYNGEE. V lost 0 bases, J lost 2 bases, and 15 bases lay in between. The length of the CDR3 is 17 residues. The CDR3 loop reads CASSVEVELNAGNTIYF. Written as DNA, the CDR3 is TGTGCCAGCAGCGTAGAGGTGGAACTAAACGCTGGAAACACCATATATTTT.

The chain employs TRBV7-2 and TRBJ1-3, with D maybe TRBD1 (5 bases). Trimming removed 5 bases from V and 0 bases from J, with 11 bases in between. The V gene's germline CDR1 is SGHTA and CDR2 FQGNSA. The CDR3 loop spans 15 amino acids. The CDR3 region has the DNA TGTGCCAGCAGCCAACAGGAGTACTCTGGAAACACCATATATTTT. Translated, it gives CASSQQEYSGNTIYF.

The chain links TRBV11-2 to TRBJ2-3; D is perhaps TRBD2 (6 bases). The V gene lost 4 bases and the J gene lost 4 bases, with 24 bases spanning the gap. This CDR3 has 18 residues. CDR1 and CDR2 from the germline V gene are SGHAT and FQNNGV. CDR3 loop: CASSSGTPPGVMSDTQYF. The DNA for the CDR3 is TGTGCCAGCAGCTCGGGGACCCCCCCGGGAGTCATGTCAGATACGCAGTATTTT.

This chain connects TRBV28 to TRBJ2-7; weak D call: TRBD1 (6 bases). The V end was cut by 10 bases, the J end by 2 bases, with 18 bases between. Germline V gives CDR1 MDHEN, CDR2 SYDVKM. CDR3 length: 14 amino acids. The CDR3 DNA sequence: TGTGCCACTTCGGGACAAGTAATTACCTACGAGCAGTACTTC. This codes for CATSGQVITYEQYF. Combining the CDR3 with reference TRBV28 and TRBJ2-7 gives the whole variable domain DVKVTQSSRYLVKRTGEKVFLECVQDMDHENMFWYRQDPGLGLRLIYFSYDVKMKEKGDIPEGYSVSREKKERFSLILESASTNQTSMYLCATSGQVITYEQYFGPGTRLTVT.

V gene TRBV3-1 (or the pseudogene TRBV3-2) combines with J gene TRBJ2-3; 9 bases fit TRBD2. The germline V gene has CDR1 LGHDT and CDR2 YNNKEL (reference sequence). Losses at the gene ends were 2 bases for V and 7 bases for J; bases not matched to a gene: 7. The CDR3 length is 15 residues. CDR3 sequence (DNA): TGTGCCAGCAGCCAATTTTTAGCGGGAGAAAATACGCAGTATTTT. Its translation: CASSQFLAGENTQYF.